These 9 T cell receptor beta chains were all obtained from the same sample, sequenced in a study of T cell responses to AZD1222 COVID-19 vaccine. Measured with immunoSEQ multiplex PCR; TCRdb has only the in-frame clones, and not every one. This table holds some 140,000 clones, 93% found once. The material sequenced was peripheral blood, taken on day 0 of AZD1222 vaccination. The receptors shown here come from an adult in good health.

CDR3 bases: TGTGCCAGCAGTGGGGGTCCGGGGCCCCAGCATTTT. This codes for CASSGGPGPQHF. The chain uses TRBV27 and TRBJ1-5, with a tentative D call TRBD1 (5 bases). CDR3 length: 12 amino acids. Germline lookup yields CDR1 MNHEY and CDR2 SMNVEV (reference sequence). V dropped 5 bases and J dropped 9 bases, with 11 bases sitting between them.

The chain recombines TRBV7-9 with TRBJ2-7, with 9 bases identical to TRBD1. The CDR3 totals 14 residues. Germline-derived CDR1 and CDR2 are SEHNR and FQNEAQ (reference sequence). V shed 5 bases and J 5 bases; nucleotides not matched to a gene: 7. For the CDR3, the DNA is TGTGCCAGCAGCCTTAGACAGGGGGAAAACGAGCAGTACTTC. It translates to CASSLRQGENEQYF.

The chain carries TRBV5-1 and TRBJ2-7; no reliable D call. V lost 0 bases and J lost 7, with 14 bases in between. Germline loops: CDR1 SGHRS, CDR2 YFSETQ. CDR3 length equals 14 residues. The CDR3 nucleotides read TGCGCCAGCAGCTTGGACCTATCCGCCGGAGAGCAGTACTTC. This translates into CASSLDLSAGEQYF.

The chain couples TRBV6-5 to TRBJ2-7; TRBD2 agrees at 12 bases. Per germline, CDR1 MNHEY and CDR2 SVGAGI. This CDR3 has 15 amino acids. CDR3 loop: CASQLAGGLPTKQYF. In nucleotides, the CDR3 is TGTGCGAGCCAACTAGCGGGGGGTTTACCTACGAAGCAGTACTTC.

The gene calls are TRBV11-1 and TRBJ1-1, with TRBD1 identical over 7 bases. Germline CDR1 is SGHAT and CDR2 is FQDESV (reference sequence). This CDR3 is 14 amino acids long. With V trimmed by 3 bases and J by 1 base, 2 bases remained unmatched. The CDR3 DNA sequence: TGTGCCAGCAGCTTCCGACAGGGGAACACTGAAGCTTTCTTT. Its translation: CASSFRQGNTEAFF.

The rearrangement uses TRBV10-1 and TRBJ1-3; D unresolved. The germline CDR1 and CDR2 sequences are WNHNN and SYGVQD (reference sequence). The CDR3 length is 13 residues. V was clipped by 7 bases and J by 1 base, with 8 bases between them. The CDR3 bases are TGCGCCAGCAAGAGCAATTCTGGAAACACCATATATTTT. Translation: CASKSNSGNTIYF.

The chain joins TRBV6-5 to TRBJ1-4, with D unresolved. Trimming cost V 2 bases and J 0 bases, with 7 bases left between them. The germline gives CDR1 MNHEY, CDR2 SVGAGI. The CDR3 consists of 15 residues. CDR3 loop: CASSYRGATNEKLFF. Written as DNA, the CDR3 is TGTGCCAGCAGTTACAGAGGTGCAACTAATGAAAAACTGTTTTTT.

The chain carries TRBV19 and TRBJ2-7; tentatively, D is TRBD1 or TRBD2 (5 bases each). Trimming removed 3 bases from V and 3 bases from J, with 18 bases in between. The germline V gene has CDR1 LNHDA and CDR2 SQIVND (reference sequence). This CDR3 is built from 16 residues. As DNA, the CDR3 is TGTGCCAGTAGTATTTCCTTCGGGGCAGGATTCTACGAGCAGTACTTC. Translation: CASSISFGAGFYEQYF.

The V gene is TRBV6-5, the J gene TRBJ2-1, with 7 bases lining up with TRBD1. The germline gives CDR1 MNHEY, CDR2 SVGAGI. This CDR3 contains 16 residues. The junction had 9 bases not matched to a gene; V was cut back by 1 base and J by 6 bases. The CDR3 here is CASSYYGTVASNEQFF. The CDR3 nucleotides are TGTGCCAGCAGTTACTATGGGACAGTGGCTTCCAATGAGCAGTTCTTC.